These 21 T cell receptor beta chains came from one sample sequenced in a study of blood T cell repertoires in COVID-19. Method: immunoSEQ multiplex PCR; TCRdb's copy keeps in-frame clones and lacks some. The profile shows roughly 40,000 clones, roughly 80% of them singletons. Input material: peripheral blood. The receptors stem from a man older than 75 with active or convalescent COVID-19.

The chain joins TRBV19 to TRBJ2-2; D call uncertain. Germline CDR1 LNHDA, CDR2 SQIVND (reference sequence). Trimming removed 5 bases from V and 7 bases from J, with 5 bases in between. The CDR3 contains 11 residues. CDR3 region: CASSLRGELFF. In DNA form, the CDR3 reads TGTGCCAGTAGTCTCCGCGGGGAGCTGTTTTTT.

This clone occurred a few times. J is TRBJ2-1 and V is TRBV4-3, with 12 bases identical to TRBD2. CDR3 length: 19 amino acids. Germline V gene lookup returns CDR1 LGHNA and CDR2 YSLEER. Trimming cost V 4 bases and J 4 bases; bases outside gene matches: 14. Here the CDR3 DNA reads TGCGCCAGCAGCCGGGACCTAGGGGGACTAGCGGGTATTTACAATGAGCAGTTCTTC. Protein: CASSRDLGGLAGIYNEQFF.

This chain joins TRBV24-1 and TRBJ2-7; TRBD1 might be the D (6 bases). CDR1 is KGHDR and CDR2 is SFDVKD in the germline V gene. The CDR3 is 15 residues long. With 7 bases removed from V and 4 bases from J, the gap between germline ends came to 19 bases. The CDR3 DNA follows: TGTGCCACCAGCCTAAACTCCGGGACAAGATACGAGCAGTACTTC. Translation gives CATSLNSGTRYEQYF.

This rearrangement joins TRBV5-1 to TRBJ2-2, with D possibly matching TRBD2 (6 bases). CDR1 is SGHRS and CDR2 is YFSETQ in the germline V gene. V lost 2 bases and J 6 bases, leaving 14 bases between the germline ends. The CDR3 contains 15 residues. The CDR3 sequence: CASSLGVRESGELFF. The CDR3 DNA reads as TGCGCCAGCAGCTTAGGGGTCCGGGAGTCCGGGGAGCTGTTTTTT.

For the CDR3, the DNA is TGTGCCAGCAGCGTAGGACAAGAGTCTCAGCCCCAGCATTTT. This sequence encodes CASSVGQESQPQHF. The chain has TRBV9 and TRBJ1-5; D is uncertain. There are 14 residues in the CDR3. Germline assignment: CDR1 SGDLS and CDR2 YYNGEE. With 0 bases removed from V and 6 bases from J, the gap between germline ends came to 10 bases.

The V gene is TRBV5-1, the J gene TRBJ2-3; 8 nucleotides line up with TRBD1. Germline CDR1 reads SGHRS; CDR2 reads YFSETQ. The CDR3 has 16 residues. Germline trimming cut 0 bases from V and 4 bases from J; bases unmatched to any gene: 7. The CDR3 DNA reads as TGCGCCAGCAGCTTGGCTATTGACAGGGGCGCAGATACGCAGTATTTT. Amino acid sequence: CASSLAIDRGADTQYF.

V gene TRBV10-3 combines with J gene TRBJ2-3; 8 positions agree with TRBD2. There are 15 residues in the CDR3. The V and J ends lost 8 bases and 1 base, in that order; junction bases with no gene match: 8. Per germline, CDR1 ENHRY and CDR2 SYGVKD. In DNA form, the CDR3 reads TGTGCCATCCGGAGTCAAGCGGGGGGCACAGATACGCAGTATTTT. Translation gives CAIRSQAGGTDTQYF.

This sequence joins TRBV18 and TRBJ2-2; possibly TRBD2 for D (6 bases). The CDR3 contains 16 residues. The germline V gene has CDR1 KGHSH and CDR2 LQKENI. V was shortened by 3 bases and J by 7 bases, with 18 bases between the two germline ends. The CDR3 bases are TGTGCCAGCTCACCTGTCGGCGGGGAGGCCTTCGGGGAGCTGTTTTTT. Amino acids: CASSPVGGEAFGELFF.

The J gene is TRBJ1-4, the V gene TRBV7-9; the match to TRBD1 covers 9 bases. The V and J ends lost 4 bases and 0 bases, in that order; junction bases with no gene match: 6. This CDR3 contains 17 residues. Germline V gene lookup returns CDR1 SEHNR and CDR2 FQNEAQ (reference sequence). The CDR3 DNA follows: TGTGCCAGCAGCTCAACAGGGGGCCACTCAACTAATGAAAAACTGTTTTTT. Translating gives CASSSTGGHSTNEKLFF. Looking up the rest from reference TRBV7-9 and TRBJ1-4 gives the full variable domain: DTGVSQNPRHKITKRGQNVTFRCDPISEHNRLYWYRQTLGQGPEFLTYFQNEAQLEKSRLLSDRFSAERPKGSFSTLEIQRTEQGDSAMYLCASSSTGGHSTNEKLFFGSGTQLSVL.

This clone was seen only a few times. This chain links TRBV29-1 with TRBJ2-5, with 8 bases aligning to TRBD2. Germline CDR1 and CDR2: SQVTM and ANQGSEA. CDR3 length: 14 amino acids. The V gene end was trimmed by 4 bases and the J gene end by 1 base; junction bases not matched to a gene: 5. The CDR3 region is CSVVQRGIQETQYF. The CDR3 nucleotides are TGCAGCGTTGTCCAGCGGGGGATCCAAGAGACCCAGTACTTC.

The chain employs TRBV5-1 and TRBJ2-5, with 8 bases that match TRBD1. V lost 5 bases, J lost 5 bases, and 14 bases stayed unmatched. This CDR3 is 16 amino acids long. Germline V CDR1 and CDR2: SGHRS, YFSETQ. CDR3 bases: TGCGCCAGCAGTGGTCTGGGCAGGGGGCAGAGGGAGACCCAGTACTTC. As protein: CASSGLGRGQRETQYF.

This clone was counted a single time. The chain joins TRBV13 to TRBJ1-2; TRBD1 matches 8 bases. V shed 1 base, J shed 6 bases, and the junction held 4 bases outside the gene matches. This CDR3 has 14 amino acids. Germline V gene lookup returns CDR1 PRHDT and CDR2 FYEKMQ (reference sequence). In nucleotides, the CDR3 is TGTGCCAGCAGCTTAGTTCCACAGGGGGATGGCTACACCTTC. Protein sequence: CASSLVPQGDGYTF.

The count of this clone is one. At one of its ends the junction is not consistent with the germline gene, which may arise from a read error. CDR3 DNA: TGTGCCAGCAGCTCTTCGGCAGGGTGGGCAGTAAGAGCTAATGGAAAACTGTTTTTT. Translation: CASSSSAGWAVRANGKLFF. The chain uses TRBV7-2 and TRBJ1-4; weak D call: TRBD1 (5 bases). The CDR3 has 19 residues. Looked up from germline, CDR1 is SGHTA and CDR2 is FQGNSA.

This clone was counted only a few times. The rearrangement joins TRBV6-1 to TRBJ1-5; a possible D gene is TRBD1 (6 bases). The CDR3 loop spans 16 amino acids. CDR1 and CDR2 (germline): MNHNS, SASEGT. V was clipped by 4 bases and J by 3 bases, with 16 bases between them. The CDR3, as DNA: TGTGCCAGCAGTGCGACGAGACAGGTCGTCAATCAGCCCCAGCATTTT. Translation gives CASSATRQVVNQPQHF.

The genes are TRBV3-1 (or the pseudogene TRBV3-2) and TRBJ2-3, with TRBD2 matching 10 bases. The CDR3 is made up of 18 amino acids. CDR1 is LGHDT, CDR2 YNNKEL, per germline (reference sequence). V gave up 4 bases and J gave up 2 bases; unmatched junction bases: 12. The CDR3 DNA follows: TGTGCCAGCAGCCCGGATCATTCCGGGACTAGCGCCACAGATACGCAGTATTTT. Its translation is CASSPDHSGTSATDTQYF.

The CDR3 DNA reads TGTGCCAGCAGCCCCCTAGCGGACAATGAGCAGTTCTTC. It yields the protein CASSPLADNEQFF. The rearrangement uses TRBV11-3 and TRBJ2-1, with TRBD2 matching over 7 bases. V dropped 5 bases and J dropped 5; count of bases not matched to a gene: 3. This CDR3 spans 13 amino acids. Germline V gene sequence: CDR1 SGHNT, CDR2 YENEEA.

The CDR3 DNA reads TGTGCCAGCAGTGGGGCCGGGACAGGGAGCGAAAAACTGTTTTTT. Protein product: CASSGAGTGSEKLFF. The chain couples TRBV25-1 to TRBJ1-4; 9 bases are a match to TRBD1. V was pared by 4 bases and J by 8 bases, with 8 bases of the junction left unmatched. Looked up from germline, CDR1 is MGHDK and CDR2 is SYGVNS. The CDR3 loop spans 15 amino acids.

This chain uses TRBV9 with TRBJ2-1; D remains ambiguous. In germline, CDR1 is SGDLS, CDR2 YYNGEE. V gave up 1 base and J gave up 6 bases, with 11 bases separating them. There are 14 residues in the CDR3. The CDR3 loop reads CASSVSLAVNEQFF. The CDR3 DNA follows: TGTGCCAGCAGCGTAAGCCTCGCGGTCAATGAGCAGTTCTTC. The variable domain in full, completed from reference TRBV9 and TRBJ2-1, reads DSGVTQTPKHLITATGQRVTLRCSPRSGDLSVYWYQQSLDQGLQFLIQYYNGEERAKGNILERFSAQQFPDLHSELNLSSLELGDSALYFCASSVSLAVNEQFFGPGTRLTVL.

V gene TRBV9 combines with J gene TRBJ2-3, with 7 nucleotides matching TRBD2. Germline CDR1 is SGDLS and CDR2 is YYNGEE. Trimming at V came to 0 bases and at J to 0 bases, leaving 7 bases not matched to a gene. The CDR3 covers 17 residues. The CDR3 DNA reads TGTGCCAGCAGCGTAGGGGGGGGAGCGGGAAGCACAGATACGCAGTATTTT. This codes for CASSVGGGAGSTDTQYF.

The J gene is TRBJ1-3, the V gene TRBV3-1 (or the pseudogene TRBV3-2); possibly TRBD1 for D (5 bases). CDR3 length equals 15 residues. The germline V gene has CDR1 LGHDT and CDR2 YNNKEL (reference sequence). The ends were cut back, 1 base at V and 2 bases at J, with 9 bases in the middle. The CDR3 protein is CASSQGQFPGNTIYF. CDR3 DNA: TGTGCCAGCAGCCAAGGACAGTTCCCTGGAAACACCATATATTTT.

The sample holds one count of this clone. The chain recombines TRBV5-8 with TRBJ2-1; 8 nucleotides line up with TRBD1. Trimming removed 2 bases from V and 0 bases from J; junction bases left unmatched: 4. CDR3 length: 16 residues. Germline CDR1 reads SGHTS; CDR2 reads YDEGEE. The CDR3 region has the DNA TGTGCCAGCAGCTTCTGGACAGGGAGCTCCTACAATGAGCAGTTCTTC. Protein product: CASSFWTGSSYNEQFF.